The 20 T cell receptor beta chains reported below all come from one sample, sequenced in a study of CD8 T cells in ankylosing spondylitis. Study observations and caveats: Typical of ankylosing spondylitis blood, it appeared, was a TCR beta motif of seven to nine highly homologous variants.

These receptors' antigens are unknown. TCRdb reprocessed the 5' RACE reads via MiXCR and lists one record per CDR3 protein. The data show around 890,000 distinct CDR3 sequences, 12% seen once. The sample comprised blood, either unsorted or a sorted T cell fraction (not recorded which). All receptors derive from a male donor with ankylosing spondylitis.

This clonotype was detected ten times or more. The V and J genes are TRBV20-1 and TRBJ2-3; perhaps D is TRBD1 or TRBD2 (5 bases each). The ends were cut back, 6 bases at V and 2 bases at J, with 18 bases in the middle. Germline CDR1 reads DFQATT; CDR2 reads SNEGSKA (reference sequence). The length of the CDR3 is 15 residues. In nucleotides, the CDR3 is TGCAGTGCCGCCGGGACCAGGGATCCCACAGATACGCAGTATTTT. Protein product: CSAAGTRDPTDTQYF.

This clonotype was observed many times. The chain is built from TRBV29-1 and TRBJ2-7; perhaps TRBD2 as D (6 bases). The CDR3 spans 12 residues. V dropped 4 bases and J dropped 2 bases, with 9 bases sitting between them. Germline assignment: CDR1 SQVTM and CDR2 ANQGSEA. In DNA, the CDR3 is TGCAGCGTTGCGCGGGACGCCTACGAGCAGTACTTC. This translates into CSVARDAYEQYF.

The V gene is TRBV18, the J gene TRBJ1-2, with D perhaps TRBD1 (5 bases). This CDR3 is built from 13 residues. V dropped 5 bases and J dropped 4 bases, with 11 bases sitting between them. Germline values: CDR1 KGHSH, CDR2 LQKENI. In DNA, the CDR3 is TGTGCCAGCTCATCGACAGAGATCTATGGCTACACCTTC. Its protein product is CASSSTEIYGYTF.

This clonotype was seen a handful of times. The genes are TRBV7-9 and TRBJ2-2; 7 bases are shared with TRBD1. The length of the CDR3 is 17 residues. J gave up 2 bases and V 0 bases, and 6 bases lay outside the gene matches. Germline-derived CDR1 and CDR2 are SEHNR and FQNEAQ (reference sequence). The CDR3 DNA follows: TGTGCCAGCAGCTTAGCCTGGTCAGGGGGAAACACCGGGGAGCTGTTTTTT. Its protein is CASSLAWSGGNTGELFF.

This clonotype was seen only once. This rearrangement joins TRBV20-1 to TRBJ2-3, with a tentative D call TRBD1 (6 bases). The CDR3 runs to 12 residues. The germline V gene encodes CDR1 DFQATT and CDR2 SNEGSKA (reference sequence). The CDR3 sequence: CSPRGTYDTQYF. As DNA, the CDR3 is TGCAGCCCAAGGGGGACCTACGATACGCAGTATTTT.

This clonotype has a count of ten or more. The chain couples TRBV7-3 to TRBJ1-6; perhaps TRBD1 as D (5 bases). V gave up 1 base and J gave up 10 bases, with 11 bases separating them. Germline CDR1 reads SGHTA; CDR2 reads FQGTGA. The CDR3 has 14 amino acids. The CDR3 DNA reads as TGTGCCAGCAGCTTAATGGGGGAGGGATCACCCCTCCACTTT. It encodes CASSLMGEGSPLHF.

This clonotype was seen a handful of times. V is TRBV6-2 or TRBV6-3 and J is TRBJ2-7; D remains unclear. Germline CDR1 and CDR2: MNHEY and SVGEGT. Trimming removed 1 base at V and 2 bases at J, with 6 bases between. The CDR3 spans 13 residues. The DNA for the CDR3 is TGTGCCAGCAGTTACTATGGTCCCTACGAGCAGTACTTC. Encoded protein: CASSYYGPYEQYF.

The gene calls are TRBV6-1 and TRBJ2-7; 8 bases are a match to TRBD1. J lost 4 bases, V lost 7 bases, and 9 bases had no gene match. Germline assignment: CDR1 MNHNS and CDR2 SASEGT. The CDR3 spans 14 residues. This CDR3 is CASMRDRRLYEQYF. In DNA form, the CDR3 reads TGTGCCAGCATGAGGGACAGGAGACTTTACGAGCAGTACTTC.

In its sample, this clonotype was seen a few times. The chain couples TRBV7-9 to TRBJ1-1; 8 nucleotides line up with TRBD1. The CDR3 loop spans 14 amino acids. Trimming removed 1 base from V and 7 bases from J; junction bases left unmatched: 5. CDR1 is SEHNR and CDR2 is FQNEAQ in the germline V gene (reference sequence). The CDR3 DNA follows: TGTGCCAGCAGCTTAGAACAGGGGGGGCATGAAGCTTTCTTT. Translated: CASSLEQGGHEAFF.

This clonotype appeared a few times. J is TRBJ2-7 and V is TRBV5-1; 7 bases are a match to TRBD1. Trimming removed 1 base from V and 5 bases from J; junction bases left unmatched: 6. The length of the CDR3 is 14 residues. Per the germline V gene, CDR1 is SGHRS and CDR2 is YFSETQ. The CDR3 DNA reads as TGCGCCAGCAGCTTGTCGACAGGGTACCACGAGCAGTACTTC. This sequence encodes CASSLSTGYHEQYF.

The CDR3 bases are TGCGCCAGCAGCCAAGCGACAGGGGGCTATGAAAAACTGTTTTTT. Translation: CASSQATGGYEKLFF. The rearrangement joins TRBV4-3 to TRBJ1-4; 10 positions agree with TRBD1. The germline CDR1 and CDR2 sequences are LGHNA and YSLEER. The CDR3 runs 15 residues. V trimming: 1 base; J trimming: 6 bases; junction bases outside the gene matches: 2.

The chain is built from TRBV6-5 and TRBJ2-2; D gene ambiguous. CDR1 and CDR2 (germline): MNHEY, SVGAGI. The length of the CDR3 is 16 residues. The V end was cut by 0 bases, the J end by 6 bases, with 14 bases between. This CDR3 is CASSYSFATVAGELFF. CDR3 bases: TGTGCCAGCAGTTACTCGTTTGCCACGGTTGCCGGGGAGCTGTTTTTT.

V and J are TRBV6-5 and TRBJ2-7; either TRBD1 or TRBD2 may fit D (6 bases each). The V end lost 6 bases, the J end lost 6 bases, and 12 bases lay between the germline ends. The CDR3 has 12 residues. Per germline, CDR1 MNHEY and CDR2 SVGAGI. The CDR3 loop is CASRRGTGEQYF. The CDR3 DNA follows: TGTGCCAGCAGGAGGGGGACTGGCGAGCAGTACTTC.

The V gene is TRBV9, the J gene TRBJ1-4; D call uncertain. This CDR3 comprises 15 residues. Trimming shortened V by 2 bases and J by 8 bases, and 16 bases separated the two germline ends. Germline V gives CDR1 SGDLS, CDR2 YYNGEE. This chain's CDR3 is CASSVSGTPGEKLFF. DNA for the CDR3: TGTGCCAGCAGCGTCTCCGGTACGCCAGGCGAAAAACTGTTTTTT.

This chain uses TRBV11-1 with TRBJ2-3; perhaps D is TRBD1 or TRBD2 (5 bases each). The V and J ends lost 8 bases and 0 bases respectively, with 27 bases between them. CDR3 length equals 19 residues. Germline V gene data show CDR1 as SGHAT and CDR2 as FQDESV (reference sequence). The CDR3 loop reads CASLPIGAGWDPSTDTQYF. The CDR3 DNA is TGTGCCAGCCTCCCCATAGGGGCAGGGTGGGACCCGAGCACAGATACGCAGTATTTT. The full variable domain, with the rest looked up from reference TRBV11-1 and TRBJ2-3, is EAEVAQSPRYKITEKSQAVAFWCDPISGHATLYWYRQILGQGPELLVQFQDESVVDDSQLPKDRFSAERLKGVDSTLKIQPAELGDSAMYLCASLPIGAGWDPSTDTQYFGPGTRLTVL.

In this sample, this clonotype turned up many times. V is TRBV20-1 and J is TRBJ1-5; 7 bases match TRBD1. The CDR3 runs to 16 residues. V shed 3 bases and J 2 bases; nucleotides not matched to a gene: 10. CDR1 is DFQATT and CDR2 is SNEGSKA in the germline V gene (reference sequence). Here the CDR3 reads CSASLQGIGRNQPQHF. Here the CDR3 DNA reads TGCAGTGCTAGTTTACAGGGGATCGGCCGCAATCAGCCCCAGCATTTT.

The V gene is TRBV6-1, the J gene TRBJ2-1, with TRBD2 matching 8 bases. Looked up from germline, CDR1 is MNHNS and CDR2 is SASEGT. V gave up 7 bases and J gave up 5 bases; unmatched junction bases: 10. This CDR3 spans 15 amino acids. The CDR3 is CASTTSGTINNEQFF. The CDR3 DNA reads TGTGCCAGCACTACTAGCGGAACAATAAACAATGAGCAGTTCTTC.

This clonotype was picked up a small number of times. J is TRBJ2-1 and V is TRBV10-3; TRBD2 aligns across 11 bases. J gave up 5 bases and V 0 bases, and 0 bases lay outside the gene matches. The CDR3 is 15 residues long. Germline V gives CDR1 ENHRY, CDR2 SYGVKD. This chain's CDR3 is CAISESGLADNEQFF. For the CDR3, the DNA is TGTGCCATCAGTGAGTCGGGACTAGCGGACAATGAGCAGTTCTTC.

This sequence joins TRBV3-1 and TRBJ2-7, with TRBD1 matching 8 bases. Germline V gene lookup returns CDR1 LGHDT and CDR2 YNNKEL (reference sequence). Trimming cost V 2 bases and J 3 bases; bases outside gene matches: 3. This CDR3 is built from 14 residues. The CDR3, as DNA: TGTGCCAGCAGCCAAAGGGACAGGAGCTACGAGCAGTACTTC. Translated, it gives CASSQRDRSYEQYF.

This clonotype came up a few times. The gene calls are TRBV4-3 and TRBJ2-1; D gene unclear. This CDR3 comprises 14 residues. The V end lost 0 bases, the J end lost 4 bases, and 7 bases lay between the germline ends. Per germline, CDR1 LGHNA and CDR2 YSLEER. This chain's CDR3 is CASSQDHRYNEQFF. The CDR3, as DNA: TGCGCCAGCAGCCAAGATCACAGATACAATGAGCAGTTCTTC.